The 32 T cell receptor beta chains below all came from one sample that was sequenced in a study of shared clonotypes between healthy human individuals. TCRdb's table, derived via immunoSEQ multiplex PCR, lists solely in-frame clones and lacks some. The sample shows some 1.4 million clones, around 97% of them seen only once. Sequences were obtained from naive CD4+ T cells sorted from blood. Noted subset: CD45RA+ positively selected. These receptors originate from a man aged 25-45 years in good health.

The CDR3 DNA is TGTGCCAGCAGTAGGACTAGCGGGAGGGAATCCGAGCAGTACTTC. This gives the protein CASSRTSGRESEQYF. The chain is built from TRBV27 and TRBJ2-7; 15 nucleotides agree with TRBD2. Germline CDR1 reads MNHEY; CDR2 reads SMNVEV (reference sequence). J gave up 6 bases and V 5 bases, and 5 bases lay outside the gene matches. The CDR3 runs 15 residues.

The chain has TRBV6-1 and TRBJ1-3; D is possibly TRBD1 (6 bases). From germline, CDR1 is MNHNS and CDR2 SASEGT. The CDR3 length is 16 residues. Trimming cost V 3 bases and J 1 base, with 13 bases left between them. The CDR3 here is CASSDYGTLSGNTIYF. CDR3 coding DNA: TGTGCCAGCAGTGATTACGGGACACTGTCTGGAAACACCATATATTTT.

V and J are TRBV27 and TRBJ1-3, with D uncertain. Germline CDR1 reads MNHEY; CDR2 reads SMNVEV (reference sequence). The CDR3 totals 16 residues. V lost 2 bases and J 4 bases, leaving 15 bases between the germline ends. CDR3 DNA sequence: TGTGCCAGCAGTTTAGGTGGGCCTTGGCTCGGAAACACCATATATTTT. Translation: CASSLGGPWLGNTIYF.

The chain carries TRBV2 and TRBJ1-5; unclear D gene. The CDR3 loop spans 14 amino acids. Trimming took off 6 bases at V and 5 bases at J, with 14 bases between the two ends. The germline CDR1 and CDR2 sequences are SNHLY and FYNNEI. CDR3: CASRADLGHQPQHF. Written as DNA, the CDR3 is TGTGCCAGCAGAGCTGACCTCGGGCATCAGCCCCAGCATTTT.

The chain carries TRBV5-4 and TRBJ2-1; 8 bases line up with TRBD1. Per the germline V gene, CDR1 is SGHNT and CDR2 is YYREEE (reference sequence). With V trimmed by 9 bases and J by 7 bases, 9 bases remained unmatched. This CDR3 region has 13 residues. CDR3 DNA sequence: TGTGCCATCACCCGACAGGGGCTAAATGAGCAGTTCTTC. Translation: CAITRQGLNEQFF.

The V gene is TRBV2, the J gene TRBJ1-5; TRBD1 aligns across 7 bases. Losses at the gene ends were 2 bases for V and 2 bases for J; bases not matched to a gene: 3. In germline, CDR1 is SNHLY, CDR2 FYNNEI. There are 15 residues in the CDR3. CDR3 sequence reads: CASSETGVGNQPQHF. In DNA form, the CDR3 reads TGTGCCAGCAGTGAAACAGGGGTTGGCAATCAGCCCCAGCATTTT.

The rearrangement joins TRBV27 to TRBJ2-7, with 10 positions matching TRBD2. V lost 3 bases to trimming and J lost 0 bases; unmatched junction nucleotides: 5. Germline V gives CDR1 MNHEY, CDR2 SMNVEV (reference sequence). The CDR3 totals 16 residues. CDR3 nucleotide sequence: TGTGCCAGCAGTTTCTATCGGACTAGCGGCTCCTACGAGCAGTACTTC. Translated, it gives CASSFYRTSGSYEQYF.

The chain recombines TRBV9 with TRBJ1-3; D unresolved. Germline-derived CDR1 and CDR2 are SGDLS and YYNGEE. V was cut by 4 bases and J by 1 base, with 12 bases left in between. The CDR3 is made up of 15 amino acids. DNA for the CDR3: TGTGCCAGCAGCCCTTGGACGGGATCTGGAAACACCATATATTTT. The encoded protein is CASSPWTGSGNTIYF.

This chain links TRBV5-5 with TRBJ1-1; 7 nucleotides match TRBD1. This CDR3 region has 17 residues. CDR1 is SGHKS and CDR2 is YYEKEE in the germline V gene (reference sequence). The V segment lost 0 bases and the J segment 1 base; nucleotides outside the gene matches: 9. The CDR3 region has the DNA TGTGCCAGCAGCTTGGGAGGGGGCGCAGGTCGGAACACTGAAGCTTTCTTT. Translating gives CASSLGGGAGRNTEAFF. The entire variable domain, with the rest obtained from reference TRBV5-5 and TRBJ1-1, is as follows: DAGVTQSPTHLIKTRGQQVTLRCSPISGHKSVSWYQQVLGQGPQFIFQYYEKEERGRGNFPDRFSARQFPNYSSELNVNALLLGDSALYLCASSLGGGAGRNTEAFFGQGTRLTVV.

The chain uses TRBV4-3 and TRBJ2-1; D not resolved. The CDR3 totals 16 residues. CDR1 is LGHNA and CDR2 is YSLEER in the germline V gene. V shed 0 bases and J shed 2 bases, with 11 bases lying between them. CDR3 in amino acids: CASSQDDRRAYNEQFF. The DNA for the CDR3 is TGCGCCAGCAGCCAAGATGACCGCCGGGCCTACAATGAGCAGTTCTTC.

The gene calls are TRBV15 and TRBJ2-2, with D possibly being TRBD1 (6 bases). V was cut by 4 bases and J by 5 bases, with 11 bases left in between. Germline CDR1 LNHNV, CDR2 YYDKDF (reference sequence). The CDR3 runs to 14 residues. The CDR3 sequence: CATSTGTPTGELFF. In DNA, the CDR3 is TGTGCCACCAGCACGGGGACACCTACCGGGGAGCTGTTTTTT.

For this clone: Other nucleotide sequences in the sample specify the same CDR3. The gene calls are TRBV5-4 and TRBJ2-3; D perhaps matches TRBD2 (6 bases). CDR3 length: 15 residues. CDR1 is SGHNT, CDR2 YYREEE, per germline (reference sequence). V was trimmed by 0 bases and J by 1 base, leaving 9 bases between them. DNA of the CDR3: TGTGCCAGCAGCTTGGTGGGGGGAGGCACAGATACGCAGTATTTT. Its translation is CASSLVGGGTDTQYF. The full variable domain, rest sourced from reference TRBV5-4 and TRBJ2-3, is ETGVTQSPTHLIKTRGQQVTLRCSSQSGHNTVSWYQQALGQGPQFIFQYYREEENGRGNFPPRFSGLQFPNYSSELNVNALELDDSALYLCASSLVGGGTDTQYFGPGTRLTVL.

V is TRBV5-1 and J is TRBJ2-5; 11 bases fit TRBD2. Looked up from germline, CDR1 is SGHRS and CDR2 is YFSETQ. V was pared by 4 bases and J by 3 bases, with 8 bases of the junction left unmatched. CDR3 size: 16 residues. The chain's CDR3 is CASSLYVAGGKETQYF. In nucleotides, the CDR3 is TGCGCCAGCAGCCTATACGTAGCGGGAGGGAAAGAGACCCAGTACTTC.

The genes are TRBV28 and TRBJ1-1; D is ambiguous. This CDR3 is built from 14 residues. The ends were cut back, 7 bases at V and 1 base at J, with 13 bases in the middle. Germline V gives CDR1 MDHEN, CDR2 SYDVKM. The CDR3 protein is CASKNGRPNTEAFF. The CDR3 coding sequence is TGTGCCAGCAAAAACGGACGGCCGAACACTGAAGCTTTCTTT. Filled out from reference TRBV28 and TRBJ1-1, the complete variable domain reads DVKVTQSSRYLVKRTGEKVFLECVQDMDHENMFWYRQDPGLGLRLIYFSYDVKMKEKGDIPEGYSVSREKKERFSLILESASTNQTSMYLCASKNGRPNTEAFFGQGTRLTVV.

The genes are TRBV28 and TRBJ2-7; TRBD2 aligns across 9 bases. J gave up 5 bases and V 2 bases, and 13 bases lay outside the gene matches. The CDR3 is 17 residues long. Germline V lookup: CDR1 MDHEN, CDR2 SYDVKM. The CDR3, as DNA: TGTGCCAGCAGTTTACCCAGGGGGGGAGCGGGAGGTCACGAGCAGTACTTC. It specifies CASSLPRGGAGGHEQYF.

The CDR3 DNA reads TGCGCCAGCAGCTTTGGGCCCGGGACAGGGAGCCAGCCCCAGCATTTT. It is translated as CASSFGPGTGSQPQHF. This chain uses TRBV5-1 with TRBJ1-5; TRBD1 agrees at 9 bases. This CDR3 comprises 16 residues. Germline CDR1 SGHRS, CDR2 YFSETQ. V trimming: 2 bases; J trimming: 7 bases; junction bases outside the gene matches: 10.

Regarding this clone: One end of the junction fails to match germline, which may point to a read error. The CDR3 loop reads CSVEGDSNYGYTF. DNA of the CDR3: TGCAGCGTAGAAGGGGACAGTAACTATGGCTACACCTTC. The genes are TRBV29-1 and TRBJ1-2, with 7 nucleotides matching TRBD1. CDR3 length: 13 residues. CDR1 and CDR2 from the germline V gene are SQVTM and ANQGSEA.

This clone has only one observation. The chain joins TRBV4-1 to TRBJ1-4, with unresolved D. The CDR3 spans 15 residues. The germline V and J ends were trimmed by 0 bases and 8 bases, with 13 bases remaining between them. Germline V gives CDR1 MGHRA, CDR2 YSYEKL. The CDR3 protein is CASSQDRGNDEKLFF. CDR3 DNA sequence: TGCGCCAGCAGCCAAGATCGGGGAAATGACGAAAAACTGTTTTTT.

The chain employs TRBV9 and TRBJ2-5; D is unclear. CDR1 and CDR2 (germline): SGDLS, YYNGEE. Trimming pared 1 base from V and 4 bases from J, leaving 2 bases between. This CDR3 has 11 residues. Here the CDR3 reads CASSVRETQYF. DNA for the CDR3: TGTGCCAGCAGCGTAAGAGAGACCCAGTACTTC.

The chain uses TRBV2 and TRBJ2-7, with 7 nucleotides matching TRBD2. The length of the CDR3 is 14 residues. Germline V gene lookup returns CDR1 SNHLY and CDR2 FYNNEI. Losses at the gene ends were 5 bases for V and 3 bases for J; bases not matched to a gene: 7. CDR3 nucleotide sequence: TGTGCCAGCAGTAGGAACCGGGACTACTACGAGCAGTACTTC. Encoded protein: CASSRNRDYYEQYF.

The chain carries TRBV27 and TRBJ2-7; the D gene could be TRBD1 or TRBD2 (5 bases each). This CDR3 has 13 amino acids. Germline CDR1 reads MNHEY; CDR2 reads SMNVEV (reference sequence). V lost 3 bases and J lost 9, with 15 bases in between. CDR3 region: CASSFPGTFVQYF. In DNA form, the CDR3 reads TGTGCCAGCAGTTTCCCCGGGACCTTTGTGCAGTACTTC.

The chain uses TRBV5-6 and TRBJ1-2; D not certain. CDR3 size: 14 residues. CDR1 is SGHDT and CDR2 is YYEEEE in the germline V gene. V shed 2 bases and J shed 5 bases, with 13 bases lying between them. The CDR3 DNA is TGTGCCAGCAGCTTAGGGCAGAAGCCTTATGGCTACACCTTC. Translating it yields CASSLGQKPYGYTF.

As DNA, the CDR3 is TGTGCCAGCAGCCGCCGGACTAGCGGGAGCTCCTACAATGAGCAGTTCTTC. As protein: CASSRRTSGSSYNEQFF. This chain connects TRBV7-6 to TRBJ2-1; 13 bases are shared with TRBD2. The germline gives CDR1 SGHVS, CDR2 FNYEAQ. Trimming cost V 5 bases and J 0 bases; bases outside gene matches: 4. The CDR3 has 17 residues.

CDR3 bases: TGTGCCAGCAGCGTACGGGGTGCCAATGAGCAGTTCTTC. It codes for CASSVRGANEQFF. The chain links TRBV9 to TRBJ2-1, with D perhaps matching TRBD2 (5 bases). CDR1 and CDR2 (germline): SGDLS, YYNGEE. Trimming stripped 1 base from V and 6 bases from J, with 8 bases between. This CDR3 spans 13 amino acids. The full variable domain, rest sourced from reference TRBV9 and TRBJ2-1, is DSGVTQTPKHLITATGQRVTLRCSPRSGDLSVYWYQQSLDQGLQFLIQYYNGEERAKGNILERFSAQQFPDLHSELNLSSLELGDSALYFCASSVRGANEQFFGPGTRLTVL.

The rearrangement joins TRBV7-9 to TRBJ1-1; D gene unclear. The CDR3 extends over 12 amino acids. V lost 5 bases and J 8 bases, leaving 12 bases between the germline ends. Germline-derived CDR1 and CDR2 are SEHNR and FQNEAQ (reference sequence). The CDR3 nucleotides are TGTGCCAGCAGCGCGACACGGGAGGAAGCTTTCTTT. Amino acid sequence: CASSATREEAFF.

In this sample, this clone turned up once. The J gene is TRBJ1-2, the V gene TRBV5-6; no definite D call. The V end lost 2 bases, the J end lost 1 base, and 18 bases lay between the germline ends. Germline V gene data show CDR1 as SGHDT and CDR2 as YYEEEE. The CDR3 loop spans 17 amino acids. CDR3 loop: CASSFAGSRGYNYGYTF. CDR3 in DNA: TGTGCCAGCAGCTTCGCGGGTAGCAGAGGGTATAACTATGGCTACACCTTC.

The chain recombines TRBV10-3 with TRBJ2-2; 9 bases are a match to TRBD1. Losses at the gene ends were 4 bases for V and 4 bases for J; bases not matched to a gene: 7. Germline V gene lookup returns CDR1 ENHRY and CDR2 SYGVKD. The CDR3 has 16 residues. CDR3: CAISVYRDRATGELFF. The CDR3 DNA is TGTGCCATCAGTGTTTACCGGGACAGGGCCACCGGGGAGCTGTTTTTT.

The rearrangement uses TRBV28 and TRBJ2-7; D gene ambiguous. CDR3 length equals 13 residues. In germline, CDR1 is MDHEN, CDR2 SYDVKM. Trimming took off 8 bases at V and 6 bases at J, with 17 bases between the two ends. The CDR3 loop is CASRTGIGVEQYF. Written as DNA, the CDR3 is TGTGCCAGCCGAACTGGGATCGGTGTCGAGCAGTACTTC.

The V call is TRBV29-1, the J call TRBJ1-1; D uncertain. Germline CDR1 and CDR2: SQVTM and ANQGSEA. Trimming stripped 5 bases from V and 2 bases from J, with 6 bases between. The CDR3 has 11 amino acids. The CDR3 coding sequence is TGCAGCGTTCAGGTAAACACTGAAGCTTTCTTT. This encodes CSVQVNTEAFF.

This chain joins TRBV19 and TRBJ2-7; 9 nucleotides match TRBD2. V lost 8 bases, J lost 3 bases, and 17 bases stayed unmatched. CDR1 LNHDA and CDR2 SQIVND come from the germline V gene (reference sequence). The CDR3 spans 17 residues. For the CDR3, the DNA is TGTGCCAGTGCTGTAGGGCTAGCGGGACCCCGGAACTACGAGCAGTACTTC. Amino acids: CASAVGLAGPRNYEQYF.

To note about this clone: Other DNA sequences in the sample encode the same CDR3. The chain couples TRBV29-1 to TRBJ1-2; D uncertain. Germline V gene sequence: CDR1 SQVTM, CDR2 ANQGSEA. Deletions cut 3 bases from V and 4 bases from J, with 6 bases between. This CDR3 has 11 residues. Here the CDR3 DNA reads TGCAGCGTTGATACTGGCTATGGCTACACCTTC. Its protein product is CSVDTGYGYTF. Together with reference TRBV29-1 and TRBJ1-2, the CDR3 gives the full variable domain: SAVISQKPSRDICQRGTSLTIQCQVDSQVTMMFWYRQQPGQSLTLIATANQGSEATYESGFVIDKFPISRPNLTFSTLTVSNMSPEDSSIYLCSVDTGYGYTFGSGTRLTVV.

The chain carries TRBV10-2 and TRBJ2-7, with D perhaps TRBD1 (6 bases). V lost 7 bases to trimming and J lost 2 bases, with 12 bases between them. Per germline, CDR1 WSHSY and CDR2 SAAADI. CDR3 length: 13 residues. In DNA, the CDR3 is TGCGCCAGCATTCGTGAGGGGGCCTACGAGCAGTACTTC. It specifies CASIREGAYEQYF.